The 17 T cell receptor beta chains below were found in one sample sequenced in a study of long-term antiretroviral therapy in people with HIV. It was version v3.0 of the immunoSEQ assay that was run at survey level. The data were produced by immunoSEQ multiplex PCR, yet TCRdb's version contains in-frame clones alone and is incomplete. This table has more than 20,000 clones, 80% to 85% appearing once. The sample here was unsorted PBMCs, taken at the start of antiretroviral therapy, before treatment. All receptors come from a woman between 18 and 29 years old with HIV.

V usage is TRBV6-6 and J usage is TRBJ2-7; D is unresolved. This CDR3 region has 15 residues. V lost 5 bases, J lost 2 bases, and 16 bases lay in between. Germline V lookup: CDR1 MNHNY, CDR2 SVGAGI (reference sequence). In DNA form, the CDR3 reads TGTGCCAGCAGTCCAATGGATCCTATTACCTACGAGCAGTACTTC. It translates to CASSPMDPITYEQYF.

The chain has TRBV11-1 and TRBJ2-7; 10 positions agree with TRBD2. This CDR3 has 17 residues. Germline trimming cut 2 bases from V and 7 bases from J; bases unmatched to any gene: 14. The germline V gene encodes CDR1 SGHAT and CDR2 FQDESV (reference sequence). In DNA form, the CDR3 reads TGTGCCAGCAGCTTATCCCTCTCTAGCGGGGGTCTACGGGAGCAGTACTTC. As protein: CASSLSLSSGGLREQYF. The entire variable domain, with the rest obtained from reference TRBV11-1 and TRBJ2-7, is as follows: EAEVAQSPRYKITEKSQAVAFWCDPISGHATLYWYRQILGQGPELLVQFQDESVVDDSQLPKDRFSAERLKGVDSTLKIQPAELGDSAMYLCASSLSLSSGGLREQYFGPGTRLTVT.

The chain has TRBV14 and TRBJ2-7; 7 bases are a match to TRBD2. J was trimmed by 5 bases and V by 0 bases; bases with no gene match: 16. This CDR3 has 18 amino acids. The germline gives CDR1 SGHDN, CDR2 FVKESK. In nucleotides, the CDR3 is TGTGCCAGCAGCCAAGAGGTGAGTGGGACTATGTCCCCTCACGAGCAGTACTTC. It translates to CASSQEVSGTMSPHEQYF.

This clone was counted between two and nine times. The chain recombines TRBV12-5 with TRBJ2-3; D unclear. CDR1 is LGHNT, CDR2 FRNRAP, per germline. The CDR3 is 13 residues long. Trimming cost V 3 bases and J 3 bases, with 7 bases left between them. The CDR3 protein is CASGFGVTDTQYF. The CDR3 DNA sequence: TGTGCTAGTGGTTTCGGAGTTACAGATACGCAGTATTTT.

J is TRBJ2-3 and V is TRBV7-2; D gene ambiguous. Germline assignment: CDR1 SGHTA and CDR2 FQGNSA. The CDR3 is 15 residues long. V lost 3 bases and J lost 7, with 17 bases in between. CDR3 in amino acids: CASSFGGMEGNTQYF. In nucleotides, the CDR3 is TGTGCCAGCAGCTTTGGTGGGATGGAAGGAAATACGCAGTATTTT. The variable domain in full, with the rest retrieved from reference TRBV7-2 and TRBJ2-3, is GAGVSQSPSNKVTEKGKDVELRCDPISGHTALYWYRQSLGQGLEFLIYFQGNSAPDKSGLPSDRFSAERTGGSVSTLTIQRTQQEDSAVYLCASSFGGMEGNTQYFGPGTRLTVL.

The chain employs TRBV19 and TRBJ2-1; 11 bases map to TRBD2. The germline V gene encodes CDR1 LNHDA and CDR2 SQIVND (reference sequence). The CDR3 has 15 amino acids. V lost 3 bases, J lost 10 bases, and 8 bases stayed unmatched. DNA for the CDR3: TGTGCCAGTAGTATTATAGCGGGGGGGCCAAAGGAGCAGTTCTTC. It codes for CASSIIAGGPKEQFF.

The CDR3 loop is CAISPGTSGTKNEQYF. The CDR3 bases are TGTGCCATCAGTCCCGGGACTAGCGGGACGAAGAACGAGCAGTACTTC. The chain recombines TRBV10-3 with TRBJ2-7; TRBD2 agrees at 13 bases. Germline assignment: CDR1 ENHRY and CDR2 SYGVKD. The CDR3 sequence is 16 residues long. The ends lost 5 bases at V and 5 bases at J; junction bases unmatched: 9.

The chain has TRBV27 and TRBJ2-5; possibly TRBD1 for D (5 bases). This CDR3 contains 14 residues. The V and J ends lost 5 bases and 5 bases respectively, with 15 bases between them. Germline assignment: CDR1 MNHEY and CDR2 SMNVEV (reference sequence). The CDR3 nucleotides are TGTGCCAGCAGTCTCAACAGGCCTGGGGAGACCCAGTACTTC. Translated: CASSLNRPGETQYF.

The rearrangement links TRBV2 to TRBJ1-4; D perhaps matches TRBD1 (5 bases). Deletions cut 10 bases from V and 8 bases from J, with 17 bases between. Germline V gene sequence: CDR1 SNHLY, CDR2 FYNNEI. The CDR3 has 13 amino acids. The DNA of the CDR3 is TGTGCCACCCTCGGGGACGGCGGAGAAAAACTGTTTTTT. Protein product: CATLGDGGEKLFF.

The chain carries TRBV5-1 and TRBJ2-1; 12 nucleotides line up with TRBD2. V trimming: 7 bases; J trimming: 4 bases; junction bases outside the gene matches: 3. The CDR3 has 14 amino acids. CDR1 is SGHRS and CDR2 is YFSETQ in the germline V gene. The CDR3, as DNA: TGCGCCAGCCGGGGGACTAGCGGGTACAATGAGCAGTTCTTC. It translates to CASRGTSGYNEQFF.

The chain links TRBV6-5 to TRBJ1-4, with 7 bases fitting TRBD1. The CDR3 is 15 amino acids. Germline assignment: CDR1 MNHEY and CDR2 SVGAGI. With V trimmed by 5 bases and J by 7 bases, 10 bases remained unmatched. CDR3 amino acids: CASSGGTVFGEKLFF. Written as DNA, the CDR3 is TGTGCCAGCAGTGGCGGGACAGTTTTTGGTGAAAAACTGTTTTTT.

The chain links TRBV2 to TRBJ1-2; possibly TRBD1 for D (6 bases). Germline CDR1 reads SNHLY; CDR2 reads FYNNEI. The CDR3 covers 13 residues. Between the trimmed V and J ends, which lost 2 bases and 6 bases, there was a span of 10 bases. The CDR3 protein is CASSEKGEDGYTF. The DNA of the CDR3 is TGTGCCAGCAGTGAAAAGGGGGAGGATGGCTACACCTTC.

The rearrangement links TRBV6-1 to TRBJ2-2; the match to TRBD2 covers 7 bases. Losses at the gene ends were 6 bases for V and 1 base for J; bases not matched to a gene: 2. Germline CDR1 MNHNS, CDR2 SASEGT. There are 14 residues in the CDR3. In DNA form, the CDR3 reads TGTGCCAGCAGGCGGGAGTTGAACACCGGGGAGCTGTTTTTT. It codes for CASRRELNTGELFF.

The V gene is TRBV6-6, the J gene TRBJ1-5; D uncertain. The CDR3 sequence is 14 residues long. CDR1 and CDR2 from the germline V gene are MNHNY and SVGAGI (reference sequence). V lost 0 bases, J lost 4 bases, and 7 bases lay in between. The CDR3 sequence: CASSYSQANQPQHF. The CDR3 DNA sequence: TGTGCCAGCAGTTACTCCCAGGCGAATCAGCCCCAGCATTTT.

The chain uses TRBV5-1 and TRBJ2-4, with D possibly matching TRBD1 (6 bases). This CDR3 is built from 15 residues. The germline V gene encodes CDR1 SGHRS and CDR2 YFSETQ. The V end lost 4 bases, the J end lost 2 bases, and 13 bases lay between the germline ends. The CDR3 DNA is TGCGCCAGCAGCCGAAACAGGGAATCCAAAAACATTCAGTACTTC. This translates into CASSRNRESKNIQYF.

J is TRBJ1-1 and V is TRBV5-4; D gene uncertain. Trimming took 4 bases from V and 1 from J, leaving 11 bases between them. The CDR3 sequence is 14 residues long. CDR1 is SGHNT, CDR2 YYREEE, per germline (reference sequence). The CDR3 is CASSPRDTNTEAFF. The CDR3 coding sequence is TGTGCCAGCAGCCCACGGGATACGAACACTGAAGCTTTCTTT.

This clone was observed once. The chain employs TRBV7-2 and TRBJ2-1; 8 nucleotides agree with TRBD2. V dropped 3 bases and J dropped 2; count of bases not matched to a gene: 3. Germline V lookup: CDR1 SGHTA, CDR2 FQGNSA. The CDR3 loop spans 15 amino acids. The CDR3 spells CASSLDGGAYNEQFF. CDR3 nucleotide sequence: TGTGCCAGCAGCTTGGACGGGGGGGCCTACAATGAGCAGTTCTTC.